This T cell receptor beta chain stems from a study of blood T cells in healthy people across ages. A second about 7 to 11 cycle PCR used barcoded and J-beta primers. TCRdb reprocessed the 5' RACE reads with MiXCR, giving one entry per CDR3 protein. The repertoire holds approximately 850,000 distinct CDR3 sequences, with around two fifths as singletons. The authors isolated at least 6 million PBMCs per sample. This clonotype occurred a few times. As yet, its antigen is unknown. The V and J ends lost 2 bases and 7 bases, in that order; junction bases with no gene match: 7. The germline gives CDR1 SGHTA, CDR2 FQGNSA. CDR3 length: 16 residues. Findings of the study overall: The study found more naive CD4+ cells and higher diversity in long-lived than aged donors. Diversity of TCR beta correlated strongly with naive T cell percentage. A conclusive naive versus antigen-experienced comparison was prevented by the unsorted PBMCs.

The material sequenced was blood. The sequence came from a man aged 55 to 70 in good health. The chain combines TRBV7-2 with TRBJ1-4; TRBD1 matches 10 bases. CDR3 nucleotide sequence: TGTGCCAGCAGCTTACAACCCGGGACAGGGGTTGAAAAACTGTTTTTT. It translates to CASSLQPGTGVEKLFF.